Given below is one T cell receptor (beta chain) in context. The antigen it binds to is not known. No base-level quality is on record; no much larger clone is a single base apart. This specimen comes from a study of cytomegalovirus exposure and HLA in healthy donors (dated by TCRdb to between 2016 and 2019). About the study as a whole: According to an earlier analysis of several hundred of the donors, some 180 million T cells yielded 90 million to 130 million unique TCR beta sequences and more than 250 Gb of sequence data. An early release that covered roughly 600 HLA-typed donors contained approximately 320 gigabases of sequencing data and some 87 million unique TCR sequences. Among the roughly 400 genotyped donors, around 81% belonged to the genetic ancestry cluster associated with self-reported Caucasian donors. The study aimed to test whether cataloging public T cell receptors could reveal signatures of past pathogen exposure. Using immunosequencing, the study profiled T cell repertoires from around 670 subjects and related those repertoires to cytomegalovirus serostatus. A separate validation cohort of roughly 130 different subjects was used in addition to the roughly 720-subject first cohort. High-throughput TCR immunosequencing, statistical association of individual TCRs with disease status, and machine learning were combined to predict cytomegalovirus infection status. To study patterns of TCR occurrence, a later analysis re-analyzed previously published TCR beta repertoires from 700 or so donors and added high-resolution HLA genotyping. The later analysis used no new phenotypic data to find candidate immune exposures, relying instead on TCR beta sequences and their occurrence across donors. An earlier analysis of roughly 600 of the donors used high-throughput TCR beta sequencing to judge whether each TCR beta V gene segment behaved as functional or pseudogenic. Donor age, sex, ethnicity and CMV serostatus were collected together with the repertoire data. A later genetic analysis used genome-wide SNP genotypes for about 65% of the 666 donors, treating that subset as a discovery cohort. Every repertoire in the discovery cohort had been generated on one and the same sequencing platform. HLA typing included class I and class II loci at four-digit resolution. Typing coverage varied by locus: roughly 629-630 donors for A, B, C, DRB1 and DQB1; roughly 500 for DQA1; approximately 610 for DPA1; some 470 for DPB1. Roughly 5 DR-DQ haplotypes were handled as single units for association and clustering because linkage in the cohort was strong. Across some 400 genotyped donors of the cohort, an average of approximately 240,000 unique TCR beta nucleotide sequences per donor were sequenced, and roughly 18% of those sequences were non-productive.

In total, approximately 700 healthy bone marrow donors made up the cohort. All cohort members were sampled while nominally healthy, although unrecorded immune exposures were likely present. The donor was CMV seropositive and was included in the group of almost 300 seropositive cohort members. A peripheral blood sample was collected from each donor, and TCR beta sequencing was performed on peripheral blood mononuclear cells. The Qiagen DNeasy Blood Extraction Kit was used to extract genomic DNA from the blood cell samples. Overall results and qualifications from the work: According to a later analysis, parvovirus B19, influenza, CMV and Epstein-Barr virus appeared linked to several top co-occurrence clusters. Because counts were too low, seventeen rarely observed V segments, including chromosome 9 orphons, were excluded from the earlier analysis of some 540 of the donors. Presence/absence analyses assumed roughly uniform sequencing depth across donors, an assumption that may not hold. In both the original and validation cohorts, the classifier was reported to diagnose cytomegalovirus status with high specificity and sensitivity. The sequencing pipeline was judged likely to have produced a cluster of highly shared sequence variants as a technical artifact. According to a later genetic analysis, donors in an Asian-associated ancestry cluster had fewer N-insertions in productive TCRs than the roughly 700-donor mean. In a later analysis, HLA-associated TCR beta chains were found to be more clonally expanded and to have lower generation probabilities than equally common non-associated chains. While some public TCRs were present in many individuals, most TCR sequences turned up only very rarely across donors. Specific HLA alleles were associated with 15,000 to 20,000 TCR beta sequences at a false discovery rate of 0.05 in a later analysis. The study listed approximately 150 TCR beta chains as associated with cytomegalovirus. In a later analysis, TCR association rates were found to vary across HLA loci, with the most associated TCRs seen for DRB1 alleles and the fewest for HLA-C alleles. CMV serostatus was the only immune exposure information available for the cohort. This cohort had only TCR beta chains sequenced, and the lack of alpha or paired-chain data limited which features could be detected. In an earlier analysis of fewer than 700 of the donors, most TCR beta V segments appeared in productive rearrangements about 87% or about 30% of the time, broadly matching IMGT annotations. Because HLA typing was missing for some donors at each locus, association tests included only the typed subset. Some IMGT-functional V segments, including TRBV6-2 and TRBV6-3, could not be told apart with the 87-base-pair reads, so those segments were excluded. Most CMV-associated TCR beta chains appeared to be HLA-restricted in a later analysis, and the HLA associations seemed to be driven largely by CMV exposure. Strong co-occurrence of HLA alleles, especially DR and DQ, made assigning TCR associations to individual alleles difficult. A few of the identified cytomegalovirus-associated TCR beta chains were confirmed in vitro to be specific for cytomegalovirus antigens. Correlated functional status among segregating V segments might be attributable to linkage disequilibrium, but an unknown experimental factor could not be ruled out. It was suggested by the authors that the approach could potentially be generalized to other disease states and immunological phenotypes. A further reported finding was that TCR beta sequences accurately predicted the HLA-A and HLA-B alleles for most subjects in the first cohort. An association between a missense DCLRE1C variant and V-gene and J-gene trimming of TCR beta chains was found in a later genetic analysis and replicated in an independent cohort.

Relative to germline, V is 5 bases shorter and J is 7 bases shorter, with 18 bases between their ends. For CDR1 and CDR2, the germline V gene (reference sequence) lists SSHAT and FNYEAQ. The CDR3 goes from the cysteine to the phenylalanine over 14 residues. Solely the CDR3 DNA is kept, with 42 bases framed from the first base. The library was made by the immunoSEQ multiplex PCR assay. For the multiplex PCR, a mixture combining 60 forward primers for TCR Vbeta segments and 13 reverse primers for TCR Jbeta segments was used. A multiplex PCR assay on genomic DNA amplified the CDR3 region of rearranged TCR beta genes. On the Illumina HiSeq System, the amplified TCR beta libraries were sequenced as 87-base-pair reads. The source study handled its data this way. In a later analysis, some 80 million unique TCR beta chains were counted across the roughly 670 repertoires, and roughly 11 million of these chains were shared by at least two donors. To remove PCR and sequencing errors, raw reads were error-corrected and collapsed into unique sequences using a nearest-neighbor algorithm that merged closely related sequences. CDR3 sequences were aligned to IMGT reference sequences to assign V, D and J gene segments. For a sequence to be retained, a match of at least six nucleotides to both a V gene segment and a J gene segment was required. Rearrangements were called productive when the CDR3 lacked stop codons and stayed in frame with V and J; all others were non-productive. CDR3 was defined by IMGT convention, running from the second conserved V-encoded cysteine to the conserved J-encoded phenylalanine. Sequences without an unambiguous match to a single V gene segment were excluded from the earlier analysis of approximately 560 of the donors. An earlier analysis of a few hundred of the donors called V segments functional above 56.7% productive rearrangements and segregating when the between-donor standard deviation exceeded 5%. A statistical classification framework was developed to diagnose cytomegalovirus status using the catalog of TCR beta chain sequences. A later analysis assigned V and J genes by comparing TCR nucleotide sequences with IMGT/GENE-DB human TR gene sequences. Using the TCRdist pipeline, a later analysis assigned CDR3 sequences along with most-parsimonious VDJ recombination scenarios. A later analysis defined each TCR beta chain by its CDR3 amino acid sequence plus V-gene family, and excluded reads lacking a unique V-gene family. To address suspected cross-contamination and a sequencing artifact, a later analysis removed over 500 highly shared, low-generation-probability nucleotide sequences. For each public chain, a later analysis derived a clonal expansion index from normalized ranks of inferred template counts within each repertoire. In a later analysis, generation probabilities were computed with a VDJ recombination model fitted to out-of-frame rearrangements, and the resulting probabilities were checked against IGoR. In a later analysis, TCR-TCR, TCR-HLA and TCR-CMV co-occurrence was scored with hypergeometric tests, and a repertoire-size bias correction was applied to TCR pairs. To estimate false discovery rates, a later analysis permuted the HLA or CMV assignments 20 times. A later analysis grouped co-occurring TCRs with DBSCAN, adding TCRdist sequence similarity when clustering within HLA-allele-positive subsets. For co-occurrence clustering, repertoires with fewer than 30,000 or more than 120,000 public chains were excluded, along with 5 or 6 repertoires with anomalous nucleotide sharing. TCRdb holds this immuneACCESS table with in-frame rearrangements only. Some clones are missing; in checked studies, unresolved V genes explain under half, and the rest has no known cause. V, J and clone size reflect that table, while D and trimming were determined from the DNA. Across this sample there are 150,000 to 200,000 clones, with 80% to 90% seen only once. About 9.3% of the sample is in the top ten clones.

This TCR was sampled from a man aged 18 to 35 in good health and CMV-seropositive. Sequencing was performed on PBMCs. Here the chain combines TRBV7-7 and TRBJ2-7, with TRBD1 tentatively as D gene (6 bases match). Here the CDR3 is given as CASSRNRVLHEQYF. The nucleotide sequence reads as follows: TGTGCCAGCAGCCGCAACAGGGTTCTCCATGAGCAGTACTTC.